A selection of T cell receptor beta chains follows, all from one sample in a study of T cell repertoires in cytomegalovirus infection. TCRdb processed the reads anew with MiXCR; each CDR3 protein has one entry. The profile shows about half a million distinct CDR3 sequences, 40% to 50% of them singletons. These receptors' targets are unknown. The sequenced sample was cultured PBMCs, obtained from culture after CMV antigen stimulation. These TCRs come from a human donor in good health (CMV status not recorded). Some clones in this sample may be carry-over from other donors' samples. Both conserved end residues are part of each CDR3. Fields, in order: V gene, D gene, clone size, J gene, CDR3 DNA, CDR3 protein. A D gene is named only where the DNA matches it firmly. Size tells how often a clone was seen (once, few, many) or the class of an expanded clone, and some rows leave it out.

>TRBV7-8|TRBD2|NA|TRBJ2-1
TGTGCCAGCAGTTCCGGGACTAGCGGGAGTGATGAGCAGTTCTTC
CASSSGTSGSDEQFF
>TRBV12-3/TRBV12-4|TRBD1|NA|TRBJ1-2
TGTGCCAGCAGTGTGAGGGGGCCCTTC
CASSVRGPF
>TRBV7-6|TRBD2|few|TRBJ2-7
TGTGCCAGCAGCTTGGGGGGGACTGGCTACGAGCAGTACTTC
CASSLGGTGYEQYF
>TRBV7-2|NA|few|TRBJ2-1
TGTGCCAGCAGCCCCCGCCCCGAGGGTTACAATGAGCAGTTCTTC
CASSPRPEGYNEQFF
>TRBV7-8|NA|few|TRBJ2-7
TGTGCCAGCAGCCCCACGGGGGACCCCTACGAGCAGTACTTC
CASSPTGDPYEQYF
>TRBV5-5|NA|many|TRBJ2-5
TGTGCCAGCAGCCCGGGTGGACAAGAGACCCAGTACTTC
CASSPGGQETQYF
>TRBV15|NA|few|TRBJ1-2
TGTGCCACCAGCAGAGATAGGGGAGCTAACTATGGCTACACCTTC
CATSRDRGANYGYTF
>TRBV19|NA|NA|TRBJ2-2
TGTGCCACGACAGGTTACACCGGGGAGCTGTTTTTT
CATTGYTGELFF
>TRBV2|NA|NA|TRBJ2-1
TGTGCCAGCACGGAGGGGTTGCCCTGGGGTGAGCAGTTCTTC
CASTEGLPWGEQFF
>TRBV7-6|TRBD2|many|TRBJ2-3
TGTGCCAGCAGTTCGTCTAGCGGGAGTTCTGATACGCAGTATTTT
CASSSSSGSSDTQYF
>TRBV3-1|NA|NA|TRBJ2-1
TGTGCCAGCAGCCACGGGACTCGAGAGCAGTTCTTC
CASSHGTREQFF
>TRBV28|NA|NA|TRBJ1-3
TGTGCCAGCAGACCTGCCGGGGCCAGATCTGGAAACACCATATATTTT
CASRPAGARSGNTIYF
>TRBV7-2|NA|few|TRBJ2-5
TGTGCCAGCAGTTACGCGGGGGACAGCTACGGGGCCCAGTACTTC
CASSYAGDSYGAQYF
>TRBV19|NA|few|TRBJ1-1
TGTGCCAGTAGTACCCAGACCTGGGCGGGAACTGAAGCTTTCTTT
CASSTQTWAGTEAFF
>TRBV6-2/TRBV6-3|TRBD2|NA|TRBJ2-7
TGTGCCAGCAGTTACGTCGCGGGAGGCTCGGACGAGCAGTACTTC
CASSYVAGGSDEQYF
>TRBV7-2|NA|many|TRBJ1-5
TGTGCCAGCAGCTTAGCGTTTGGGCAGCCCCAGCATTTT
CASSLAFGQPQHF
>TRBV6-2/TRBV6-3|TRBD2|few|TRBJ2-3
TGTGCCAGCACCGACGGGCTAGCGGGGGGTGAGACGCAGTATTTT
CASTDGLAGGETQYF
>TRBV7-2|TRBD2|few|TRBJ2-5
TGTGCCAGCTCCCAACCGGGACTAGAAGAGACCCAGTACTTC
CASSQPGLEETQYF
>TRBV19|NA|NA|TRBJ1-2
TGTGCCAGTAGTCCCCAGCCGGGTTGGCTCGGGTATGGCTACACCTTC
CASSPQPGWLGYGYTF
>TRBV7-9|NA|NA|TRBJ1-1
TGTGCCAGCAGAAAAATCGGGGGGAACACTGAAGCTTTCTTT
CASRKIGGNTEAFF
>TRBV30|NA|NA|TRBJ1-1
TGTGCCTGGAGTGTATGGGACGGGGAAGCTTTCTTT
CAWSVWDGEAFF
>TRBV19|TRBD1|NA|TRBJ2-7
TGTGCCAGTAACAGGGGGCGTTCGGGCGATGAGCAGTACTTC
CASNRGRSGDEQYF
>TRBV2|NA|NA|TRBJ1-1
TGTGCCAGCAGACTTCAGGGACGCAGTCGAACTGAAGCTTTCTTT
CASRLQGRSRTEAFF
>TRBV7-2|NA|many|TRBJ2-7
TGTGCCAGCAGTTGGTGGGAAACGAACGAGCAGTACTTC
CASSWWETNEQYF
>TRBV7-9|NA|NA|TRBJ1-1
TGTGCCAGCAGCCTCCCCCTGAACACTGAAGCTTTCTTT
CASSLPLNTEAFF
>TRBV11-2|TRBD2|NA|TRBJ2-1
TGTGCCAGCACCCTAGGGACTAGCGGATACAATGAGCAGTTCTTC
CASTLGTSGYNEQFF
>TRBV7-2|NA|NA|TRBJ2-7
TGTGCCAGCAGCTTAGAGCCCAGGGGAGGCTACGAGCAGTACTTC
CASSLEPRGGYEQYF
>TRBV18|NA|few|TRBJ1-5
TGTGCCAGCTCACCAGGCACTGATCAGCCCCAGCATTTT
CASSPGTDQPQHF
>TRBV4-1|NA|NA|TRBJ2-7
TGCGCCAGCAGCCAATACAGTCCCGGGGGCGCAACCTACGAGCAGTACTTC
CASSQYSPGGATYEQYF
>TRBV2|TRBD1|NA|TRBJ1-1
TGTGCCAGCAGGGGGATGGACAGGGGCACTGAAGCTTTCTTT
CASRGMDRGTEAFF
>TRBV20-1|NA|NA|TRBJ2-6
TGCAGTGCTAGAGATAGTGGAGGGGGGACTGGGGCCAACGTCCTGACTTTC
CSARDSGGGTGANVLTF
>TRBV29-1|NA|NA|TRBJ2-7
TGCAGCGTTGATTTAGGGTACGAGCAGTACTTC
CSVDLGYEQYF
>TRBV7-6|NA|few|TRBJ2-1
TGTGCCAGCAAGGCGACTGGGAGCTCCTACAATGAGCAGTTCTTC
CASKATGSSYNEQFF
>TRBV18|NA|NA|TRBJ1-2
TGTGCCAGCTCACTCATTCAGGATAACTATGGCTACACCTTC
CASSLIQDNYGYTF
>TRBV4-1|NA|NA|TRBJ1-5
TGCGCCAGCAGCCAAGACCCCGGGGAGGATCAGCCCCAGCATTTT
CASSQDPGEDQPQHF
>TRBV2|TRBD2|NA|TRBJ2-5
TGTGCCAGCAGAGTGACTAGCGGGACTGCGGAGACCCAGTACTTC
CASRVTSGTAETQYF
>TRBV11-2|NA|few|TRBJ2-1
TGTGCCAGCAGCTCCCCGGGGCGGGATAGTGTTTCCTACAATGAGCAGTTCTTC
CASSSPGRDSVSYNEQFF
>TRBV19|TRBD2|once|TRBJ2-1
TGTGCCAGTAGTCCCCTTGGCGGGAGTCCCCATGAGCAGTTCTTC
CASSPLGGSPHEQFF
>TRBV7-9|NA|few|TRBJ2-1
TGTGCCAGCAGCTATCAAGAGCAGTTCTTC
CASSYQEQFF
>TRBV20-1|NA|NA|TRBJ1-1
TGCAGTGCTCGAATACAGGGTATCGAAGCTTTCTTT
CSARIQGIEAFF
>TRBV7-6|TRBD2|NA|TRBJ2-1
TGTGCCAGCAGCTTAAGGGCGGGAGGGCCAAAGGAGTACAATGAGCAGTTCTTC
CASSLRAGGPKEYNEQFF
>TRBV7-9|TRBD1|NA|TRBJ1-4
TGTGCCAGCAGCGTAGGGGACAGGGGGAATGAAAAACTGTTTTTT
CASSVGDRGNEKLFF
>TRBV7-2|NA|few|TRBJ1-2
TGTGCCAGCAGCTTAGATCCCCATAGATACGGTGGCTACACCTTC
CASSLDPHRYGGYTF
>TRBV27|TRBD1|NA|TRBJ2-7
TGTGCCAGCAGTTTCTTACAGGGGACGGCCTACGAGCAGTACTTC
CASSFLQGTAYEQYF
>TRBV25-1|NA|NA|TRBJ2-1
TGTGCCAGCAGTGACAGGGGATCTGTCAATGAGCAGTTCTTC
CASSDRGSVNEQFF
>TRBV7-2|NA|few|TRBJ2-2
TGTGCCAGCAGCCCCGGAGTTACTAGAACCGGGGAGCTGTTTTTT
CASSPGVTRTGELFF
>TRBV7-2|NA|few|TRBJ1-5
TGTGCCAGCAGCTTAACGGGGATCCAGCCCCAGCATTTT
CASSLTGIQPQHF
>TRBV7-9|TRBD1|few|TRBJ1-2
TGTGCCAGCAGCTACCGAAGACAGGGGGGCTACACCTTC
CASSYRRQGGYTF
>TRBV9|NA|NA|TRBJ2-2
TGTGCCAGCAGCTTAAGACAGGCGAACACCGGGGAGCTGTTTTTT
CASSLRQANTGELFF
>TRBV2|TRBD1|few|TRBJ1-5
TGTGCCAGCAGGACCCGCTATGGGACAGGTAATCAGCCCCAGCATTTT
CASRTRYGTGNQPQHF